The 20 T cell receptor beta chains given below trace back to one sample, sequenced in a study of blood T cells in healthy people across ages. With a J-beta primer mix and a sample-barcoded 5' primer, a second PCR ran about 7 to 12 cycles. TCRdb called the 5' RACE reads again in MiXCR, with one record for every CDR3 protein. Here the sample spans around 670,000 distinct CDR3 sequences, approximately 30% being singletons. The sequencing input was blood. All receptors come from a woman of 80 years or more in good health.

This clonotype was seen at least ten times. This could be a read error, since a much larger clone is one nucleotide away. The chain uses TRBV7-2 and TRBJ2-1; 8 nucleotides agree with TRBD1. The DNA end lines up better with TRBJ2-7; the J call may be wrong. Looked up from germline, CDR1 is SGHTA and CDR2 is FQGNSA. This CDR3 contains 16 residues. The DNA of the CDR3 is TGTGCCAGCAGCTACCTCGGACAGGGCTCCTACAATGAGCAGTACTTC. Translation: CASSYLGQGSYNEQYF.

This clonotype was found many times. The chain links TRBV4-1 to TRBJ2-7; 7 positions agree with TRBD1. Trimming at V came to 0 bases and at J to 7 bases, leaving 9 bases not matched to a gene. CDR3 size: 15 residues. Per germline, CDR1 MGHRA and CDR2 YSYEKL. The CDR3 sequence: CASSQEGQALREQYF. The CDR3 DNA reads as TGCGCCAGCAGCCAAGAAGGACAGGCCTTGAGGGAGCAGTACTTC.

The sample holds many counts of this clonotype. The chain recombines TRBV15 with TRBJ2-6, with 8 bases identical to TRBD1. Trimming at V came to 6 bases and at J to 0 bases, leaving 7 bases not matched to a gene. The CDR3 sequence is 17 residues long. CDR1 is LNHNV, CDR2 YYDKDF, per germline (reference sequence). CDR3 DNA: TGTGCCACCAGTGGACAGGGATATAGCTCTGGGGCCAACGTCCTGACTTTC. Translation: CATSGQGYSSGANVLTF.

This clonotype has ten or more counts. J is TRBJ1-1 and V is TRBV12-3 or TRBV12-4; no firm D call. The CDR3 runs to 13 residues. The germline V and J ends were trimmed by 3 bases and 3 bases, with 8 bases remaining between them. The CDR3 here is CASSFREYTEAFF. The DNA for the CDR3 is TGTGCCAGCAGTTTCCGGGAGTACACTGAAGCTTTCTTT.

In its sample, this clonotype was seen once. For the CDR3, the DNA is TGTGCCATCAGTGATGTCGAGGATGAAAAACTGTTTTTT. Protein sequence: CAISDVEDEKLFF. The rearrangement uses TRBV10-3 and TRBJ1-4, with D hard to call. The CDR3 loop spans 13 amino acids. CDR1 is ENHRY and CDR2 is SYGVKD in the germline V gene. V lost 3 bases and J 6 bases, leaving 8 bases between the germline ends.

On this clonotype itself: A read error may account for a junction end that differs from germline. The rearrangement uses TRBV12-3 or TRBV12-4 and TRBJ2-1; TRBD2 matches at 7 bases. The CDR3 length is 17 residues. The DNA for the CDR3 is TGTGCCAGCAGTTTAGCTCAATCCCTAGCGGACTACAATGAGGAGTTCTTC. Translating gives CASSLAQSLADYNEEFF.

This clonotype has a handful of counts. The V call is TRBV6-2 or TRBV6-3, the J call TRBJ1-2; D may be TRBD1 (5 bases). V was clipped by 5 bases and J by 6 bases, with 25 bases between them. The CDR3 is 17 amino acids. Germline V lookup: CDR1 MNHEY, CDR2 SVGEGT. CDR3 amino acids: CASSAQGPAREGHGYTF. In nucleotides, the CDR3 is TGTGCCAGCAGTGCCCAGGGTCCGGCCAGGGAAGGCCATGGCTACACCTTC.

This clonotype was detected ten times or more. The V and J genes are TRBV20-1 and TRBJ1-6, with TRBD1 matching over 7 bases. The CDR3 sequence is 13 residues long. Germline assignment: CDR1 DFQATT and CDR2 SNEGSKA (reference sequence). V was pared by 4 bases and J by 8 bases, with 5 bases of the junction left unmatched. CDR3 DNA: TGCAGTGCTACCGGGACAGATCATTCACCCCTCCACTTT. It translates to CSATGTDHSPLHF.

This clonotype was found a few times. The chain uses TRBV7-2 and TRBJ2-5, with 8 bases matching TRBD1. The CDR3 contains 17 residues. Germline CDR1 and CDR2: SGHTA and FQGNSA. Trimming took 5 bases from V and 4 from J; bases not matched to a gene: 15. CDR3 sequence (DNA): TGTGCCAGCAGCCCTGTACTCAGGGGGCCCCCGGGAGAGACCCAGTACTTC. It is translated as CASSPVLRGPPGETQYF. Full variable domain (missing parts from reference TRBV7-2 and TRBJ2-5): GAGVSQSPSNKVTEKGKDVELRCDPISGHTALYWYRQSLGQGLEFLIYFQGNSAPDKSGLPSDRFSAERTGGSVSTLTIQRTQQEDSAVYLCASSPVLRGPPGETQYFGPGTRLLVL.

In its sample, this clonotype was seen a few times. CDR3 nucleotides: TGCGCCAGCAGCTTGGCCCGGGTGAACACTGAAGCTTTCTTT. Translation gives CASSLARVNTEAFF. The rearrangement joins TRBV5-1 to TRBJ1-1; D is unclear. Germline CDR1 is SGHRS and CDR2 is YFSETQ. CDR3 length: 14 residues. V shed 0 bases and J shed 0 bases, with 6 bases lying between them.

This clonotype was recorded at least ten times. The V and J genes are TRBV7-2 and TRBJ2-5; TRBD2 agrees at 8 bases. This CDR3 region has 15 residues. V lost 5 bases and J lost 0; bases outside the gene matches: 5. CDR1 SGHTA and CDR2 FQGNSA come from the germline V gene. This chain's CDR3 is CASSRKRGYQETQYF. DNA of the CDR3: TGTGCCAGCAGCAGAAAGCGGGGGTACCAAGAGACCCAGTACTTC.

The chain links TRBV29-1 to TRBJ1-2, with no clear D. CDR3 length equals 12 residues. Trimming pared 2 bases from V and 7 bases from J, leaving 11 bases between. The germline V gene encodes CDR1 SQVTM and CDR2 ANQGSEA. The CDR3 nucleotides read TGCAGCGTTGAACACTCAACGGCTGGCTACACCTTC. As protein: CSVEHSTAGYTF.

A note on this clonotype: A read error is possible here, since a much larger clone lies one base away. The CDR3 region has the DNA TGTGCCAGCAGCTTAGTCGACAGCGGCGCCACCGAGCAGTTCTTC. Protein: CASSLVDSGATEQFF. The chain couples TRBV7-6 to TRBJ2-1; the D call may be TRBD1 or TRBD2 (5 bases each). Per the germline V gene, CDR1 is SGHVS and CDR2 is FNYEAQ. CDR3 length: 15 residues. Trimming left V 1 base short and J 10 bases short, with 17 bases between.

This clonotype was counted at least ten times. The CDR3 DNA reads TGTGCCAGCAGCTTACAGGGGCCGCTGAACACTGAAGCTTTCTTT. This codes for CASSLQGPLNTEAFF. The J gene is TRBJ1-1, the V gene TRBV7-9; a weak D match, TRBD1 (6 bases). Germline CDR1 is SEHNR and CDR2 is FQNEAQ (reference sequence). Trimming shortened V by 2 bases and J by 0 bases, and 10 bases separated the two germline ends. The CDR3 has 15 residues.

This clonotype was seen a few times. The genes are TRBV2 and TRBJ1-5; possibly TRBD1 for D (6 bases). V lost 1 base and J 0 bases, leaving 13 bases between the germline ends. The CDR3 has 17 amino acids. Germline lookup yields CDR1 SNHLY and CDR2 FYNNEI. The CDR3 bases are TGTGCCAGCAGTGAAGGGAAGACAGGTTATAGCAATCAGCCCCAGCATTTT. Translated: CASSEGKTGYSNQPQHF.

This chain links TRBV2 with TRBJ2-7; 7 bases fit TRBD1. The CDR3 has 13 residues. Per germline, CDR1 SNHLY and CDR2 FYNNEI. After removal of 6 bases from V and 9 bases from J, the junction contained 11 bases not matched to a gene. CDR3 in amino acids: CASSPDSGTAQYF. As DNA, the CDR3 is TGTGCCAGCAGCCCCGATTCAGGGACAGCGCAGTACTTC.

This clonotype was picked up many times. The chain combines TRBV6-1 with TRBJ2-7; TRBD2 matches at 8 bases. The CDR3 length is 11 residues. From germline, CDR1 is MNHNS and CDR2 SASEGT. V trimming: 11 bases; J trimming: 7 bases; junction bases outside the gene matches: 7. This CDR3 is CAAGGAQEQYF. The CDR3 DNA follows: TGTGCCGCCGGGGGGGCACAGGAGCAGTACTTC.

The rearrangement joins TRBV5-1 to TRBJ1-5; perhaps TRBD1 as D (5 bases). CDR1 SGHRS and CDR2 YFSETQ come from the germline V gene. Trimming removed 4 bases at V and 5 bases at J, with 16 bases between. This CDR3 contains 15 residues. This CDR3 is CASSPQGGGDQPQHF. CDR3 bases: TGCGCCAGCAGCCCCCAGGGAGGAGGGGATCAGCCCCAGCATTTT.

The chain joins TRBV24-1 to TRBJ1-1; 7 bases match TRBD1. This CDR3 comprises 11 residues. Germline V gene data show CDR1 as KGHDR and CDR2 as SFDVKD. The V and J ends lost 7 bases and 7 bases, in that order; junction bases with no gene match: 2. The CDR3 loop reads CATSRDSEAFF. Here the CDR3 DNA reads TGTGCCACCAGCCGGGACAGTGAAGCTTTCTTT.

Remarks on this clonotype: Sequence at one end of the junction differs from germline and may be a read error. V and J are TRBV20-1 and TRBJ2-2, with D perhaps being TRBD1 or TRBD2 (5 bases each). This CDR3 contains 12 residues. CDR1 is DFQATT, CDR2 SNEGSKA, per germline (reference sequence). This chain's CDR3 is CRASEGVREPFF. The CDR3 DNA follows: TGCAGGGCTAGTGAAGGGGTCAGGGAGCCGTTTTTT.